Each of the 4 T cell receptor beta chains below was sequenced from the same sample in a study of T cell responses to AZD1222 COVID-19 vaccine. The method was immunoSEQ multiplex PCR; TCRdb's version includes in-frame clones alone and lacks a portion of them. The sample has about 120,000 clones, 80% to 90% seen once; the top ten hold 6.5% to 9.5%. This specimen was peripheral blood, taken on day 0 of AZD1222 vaccination. These TCRs come from an adult in good health.

This clone was recorded only once. CDR3 DNA: TGTGCCAGCAGTGTTTGGAGGCAGGCGAGTTCCTACGAGCAGTACTTC. Amino acid sequence: CASSVWRQASSYEQYF. V gene TRBV25-1 combines with J gene TRBJ2-7, with TRBD2 as a possible D gene (5 bases). V lost 4 bases to trimming and J lost 1 base, with 17 bases between them. The germline gives CDR1 MGHDK, CDR2 SYGVNS. The CDR3 covers 16 residues.

Only one count was recorded for this clone. This chain connects TRBV7-2 to TRBJ1-2; D is possibly TRBD1 (6 bases). This CDR3 has 18 residues. Germline assignment: CDR1 SGHTA and CDR2 FQGNSA. V lost 1 base and J lost 0, with 18 bases in between. The CDR3: CASSLGLGGPVANYGYTF. CDR3 nucleotides: TGTGCCAGCAGCTTAGGGCTCGGGGGGCCGGTGGCTAACTATGGCTACACCTTC.

The CDR3: CASTQQGSQPQHF. CDR3 nucleotide sequence: TGTGCCAGTACCCAACAAGGCAGTCAGCCCCAGCATTTT. The J gene is TRBJ1-5, the V gene TRBV19; D is ambiguous. The CDR3 is 13 amino acids. The germline V gene encodes CDR1 LNHDA and CDR2 SQIVND (reference sequence). V was pared by 7 bases and J by 6 bases, with 13 bases between.

This clone is a singleton in its sample. V is TRBV28 and J is TRBJ2-7; 10 bases align to TRBD1. V shed 4 bases, J shed 7 bases, and the junction held 10 bases outside the gene matches. The CDR3 length is 15 residues. Germline V CDR1 and CDR2: MDHEN, SYDVKM. The CDR3 sequence: CASSSSGTGAGEQYF. The CDR3 DNA is TGTGCCAGCAGTTCTTCCGGGACAGGGGCTGGAGAGCAGTACTTC.